These 8 T cell receptor beta chains share one sample of origin, sequenced in a study of blood T cell repertoires in COVID-19. The protocol was immunoSEQ multiplex PCR, while the TCRdb copy is restricted to in-frame clones and leaves out a portion. The table lists around 150,000 clones, 80% to 90% of them singletons. The sequencing sample was made of peripheral blood. These receptors all stem from a man in his 60s with acute or convalescent COVID-19.

The chain couples TRBV10-3 to TRBJ2-1; the match to TRBD2 covers 7 bases. CDR1 and CDR2 (germline): ENHRY, SYGVKD. The CDR3 totals 17 residues. V lost 3 bases to trimming and J lost 2 bases; unmatched junction nucleotides: 10. CDR3 amino acids: CAISDLGTIPPYNEQFF. The CDR3 DNA reads as TGTGCCATCAGTGATTTGGGGACTATCCCGCCCTACAATGAGCAGTTCTTC.

The chain is built from TRBV5-1 and TRBJ1-4; 7 bases match TRBD1. CDR3 size: 13 residues. Per germline, CDR1 SGHRS and CDR2 YFSETQ. V was pared by 3 bases and J by 8 bases, with 4 bases of the junction left unmatched. This CDR3 reads CASSWGQTEKLFF. In DNA form, the CDR3 reads TGCGCCAGCAGCTGGGGACAGACGGAAAAACTGTTTTTT.

This clone was seen only a few times. This chain joins TRBV19 and TRBJ1-1, with TRBD1 identical over 9 bases. The CDR3 has 13 amino acids. Germline values: CDR1 LNHDA, CDR2 SQIVND (reference sequence). The V and J ends lost 9 bases and 4 bases, in that order; junction bases with no gene match: 6. CDR3 nucleotide sequence: TGTGCCAGCCAGGACAGGGGTGGCACTGAAGCTTTCTTT. It translates to CASQDRGGTEAFF.

The V call is TRBV27, the J call TRBJ2-7; 9 nucleotides agree with TRBD1. Trimming removed 4 bases from V and 1 base from J; junction bases left unmatched: 8. CDR1 and CDR2 from the germline V gene are MNHEY and SMNVEV (reference sequence). There are 16 residues in the CDR3. CDR3 bases: TGTGCCAGCAGTTCCCCGCCCGGGACAGGGTCCTACGAGCAGTACTTC. The encoded protein is CASSSPPGTGSYEQYF.

The chain links TRBV5-4 to TRBJ2-1; D unresolved. Germline-derived CDR1 and CDR2 are SGHNT and YYREEE (reference sequence). The CDR3 covers 13 residues. The V end lost 0 bases, the J end lost 4 bases, and 5 bases lay between the germline ends. DNA of the CDR3: TGTGCCAGCAGCTTGGACTCATACAATGAGCAGTTCTTC. Its translation is CASSLDSYNEQFF.

The CDR3 spells CATSSAGTYEQYF. The CDR3 nucleotides read TGTGCCACCAGCTCCGCCGGGACCTACGAGCAGTACTTC. The gene calls are TRBV6-5 and TRBJ2-7, with D tentatively TRBD2 (5 bases). Germline V gene lookup returns CDR1 MNHEY and CDR2 SVGAGI. Deletions cut 10 bases from V and 2 bases from J, with 15 bases between. CDR3 length: 13 amino acids.

The genes are TRBV19 and TRBJ2-2, with 8 bases identical to TRBD1. Trimming cost V 6 bases and J 2 bases; bases outside gene matches: 8. The CDR3 loop spans 16 amino acids. CDR1 LNHDA and CDR2 SQIVND come from the germline V gene (reference sequence). CDR3 residues: CASRTPRGLNTGELFF. The CDR3 nucleotides are TGTGCCAGTAGGACACCCAGGGGGCTTAACACCGGGGAGCTGTTTTTT.

The rearrangement joins TRBV19 to TRBJ1-1; 7 bases are a match to TRBD1. The CDR3 has 15 residues. Trimming took 3 bases from V and 5 from J; bases not matched to a gene: 9. CDR1 and CDR2 from the germline V gene are LNHDA and SQIVND (reference sequence). The CDR3 is CASSIRQGVKTEAFF. In DNA, the CDR3 is TGTGCCAGTAGTATCCGGCAGGGGGTTAAGACTGAAGCTTTCTTT.